The 21 T cell receptor beta chains listed next were all sequenced from one sample in a study of blood T cell repertoires in COVID-19. TCRdb's copy holds only in-frame clones and misses some; the assay was immunoSEQ multiplex PCR. In the table there are under 450,000 clones, over 75% of which are singletons. What was sequenced was peripheral blood. These receptors all come from a woman aged 35 to 49 with COVID-19, enrolled during active disease.

The gene calls are TRBV11-2 and TRBJ2-7, with 8 bases matching TRBD1. With 1 base clipped from V and 4 bases from J, the junction kept 6 bases outside the gene matches. Germline V gene data show CDR1 as SGHAT and CDR2 as FQNNGV. The CDR3 consists of 15 residues. CDR3 amino acids: CASSLVSQGVYEQYF. Here the CDR3 DNA reads TGTGCCAGCAGCTTAGTATCACAGGGGGTATACGAGCAGTACTTC.

V gene TRBV6-4 combines with J gene TRBJ2-1; D call uncertain. This CDR3 is built from 15 residues. The V gene's germline CDR1 is MRHNA and CDR2 SNTAGT. V gave up 4 bases and J gave up 8 bases, with 18 bases separating them. CDR3 amino acids: CASSVYHATGHEQFF. DNA for the CDR3: TGTGCCAGCAGTGTCTATCACGCCACGGGTCATGAGCAGTTCTTC.

J is TRBJ2-2 and V is TRBV6-5; D possibly corresponds to TRBD2 (6 bases). CDR1 is MNHEY and CDR2 is SVGAGI in the germline V gene. With 8 bases removed from V and 4 bases from J, the gap between germline ends came to 14 bases. The CDR3 is made up of 14 amino acids. CDR3 loop: CASVGGSSTGELFF. The CDR3 DNA sequence: TGTGCCAGCGTCGGGGGTAGTAGCACCGGGGAGCTGTTTTTT.

The genes are TRBV2 and TRBJ2-7; 8 nucleotides line up with TRBD1. With V trimmed by 5 bases and J by 4 bases, 13 bases remained unmatched. The CDR3 runs 16 residues. Germline loops: CDR1 SNHLY, CDR2 FYNNEI. CDR3 DNA sequence: TGTGCCAGCAGTACACCTAGGACAGGGAAAGTGTACGAGCAGTACTTC. It yields the protein CASSTPRTGKVYEQYF.

This chain uses TRBV6-2 or TRBV6-3 with TRBJ1-2; 7 bases match TRBD1. The CDR3 spans 14 residues. CDR1 is MNHEY and CDR2 is SVGEGT in the germline V gene. With V trimmed by 4 bases and J by 6 bases, 8 bases remained unmatched. The chain's CDR3 is CASSSPQTGNGYTF. CDR3 coding DNA: TGTGCCAGCAGTTCGCCTCAGACAGGGAATGGCTACACCTTC.

The chain couples TRBV5-4 to TRBJ1-2; 8 positions agree with TRBD1. This CDR3 comprises 12 residues. Germline CDR1 reads SGHNT; CDR2 reads YYREEE (reference sequence). J gave up 8 bases and V 4 bases, and 4 bases lay outside the gene matches. Here the CDR3 reads CASSPGQAGYTF. The CDR3 nucleotides read TGTGCCAGCAGCCCGGGACAGGCCGGCTACACCTTC.

The rearrangement links TRBV5-5 to TRBJ2-1; 10 nucleotides align to TRBD1. After removal of 4 bases from V and 9 bases from J, the junction contained 7 bases not matched to a gene. Germline V lookup: CDR1 SGHKS, CDR2 YYEKEE (reference sequence). This CDR3 has 14 residues. CDR3 sequence reads: CASSGTTGGTEQFF. CDR3 coding DNA: TGTGCCAGCAGCGGGACGACAGGGGGCACTGAGCAGTTCTTC.

The gene calls are TRBV29-1 and TRBJ1-4, with 9 bases that match TRBD1. The CDR3 sequence is 15 residues long. Losses at the gene ends were 5 bases for V and 3 bases for J; bases not matched to a gene: 7. Looked up from germline, CDR1 is SQVTM and CDR2 is ANQGSEA. The CDR3 is CSVTGTGSSNEKLFF. The CDR3, as DNA: TGCAGCGTTACCGGGACAGGGAGTTCTAATGAAAAACTGTTTTTT.

Only one count was recorded for this clone. CDR3 coding DNA: TGCGCCAGCAGGGGACTAGCGCTCTACGAGCAGTACTTC. This translates into CASRGLALYEQYF. The chain employs TRBV5-1 and TRBJ2-7; 10 bases are shared with TRBD2. The germline V gene has CDR1 SGHRS and CDR2 YFSETQ. This CDR3 spans 13 amino acids. J was trimmed by 3 bases and V by 5 bases; bases with no gene match: 2.

This chain joins TRBV18 and TRBJ2-3; TRBD2 agrees at 9 bases. J lost 4 bases, V lost 6 bases, and 8 bases had no gene match. Germline-derived CDR1 and CDR2 are KGHSH and LQKENI. The CDR3 contains 15 residues. The DNA of the CDR3 is TGTGCCAGCTCTAGGGGACTAGCCGGGGCAGATACGCAGTATTTT. This translates into CASSRGLAGADTQYF.

The chain recombines TRBV10-2 with TRBJ1-6; 7 bases match TRBD1. Germline CDR1 WSHSY, CDR2 SAAADI. V was clipped by 8 bases and J by 1 base; unmatched bases: 8. This CDR3 spans 16 amino acids. The CDR3 is CASLGQGGSYNSPLHF. In DNA, the CDR3 is TGCGCCAGCCTCGGCCAGGGGGGATCCTATAATTCACCCCTCCACTTT.

This chain connects TRBV5-6 to TRBJ1-4; possibly TRBD1 for D (5 bases). The CDR3 is 15 residues long. Per the germline V gene, CDR1 is SGHDT and CDR2 is YYEEEE. V shed 4 bases and J shed 6 bases, with 16 bases lying between them. The CDR3 protein is CASSPRDSRDEKLFF. The DNA of the CDR3 is TGTGCCAGCAGCCCCCGGGACTCAAGGGATGAAAAACTGTTTTTT. Using reference TRBV5-6 and TRBJ1-4 for the parts outside the CDR3, the full variable domain is DAGVTQSPTHLIKTRGQQVTLRCSPKSGHDTVSWYQQALGQGPQFIFQYYEEEERQRGNFPDRFSGHQFPNYSSELNVNALLLGDSALYLCASSPRDSRDEKLFFGSGTQLSVL.

The genes are TRBV5-6 and TRBJ1-3; D unclear. Trimming left V 0 bases short and J 0 bases short, with 7 bases between. Germline values: CDR1 SGHDT, CDR2 YYEEEE. There are 15 residues in the CDR3. The CDR3 sequence is CASSLGAYSGNTIYF. CDR3 DNA sequence: TGTGCCAGCAGCTTGGGGGCGTACTCTGGAAACACCATATATTTT.

The genes are TRBV6-2 or TRBV6-3 and TRBJ1-2; possibly TRBD1 for D (5 bases). The CDR3 has 16 residues. CDR1 MNHEY and CDR2 SVGEGT come from the germline V gene. Trimming took 0 bases from V and 8 from J, leaving 19 bases between them. CDR3 residues: CASSYSGDFTLRGYTF. The CDR3, as DNA: TGTGCCAGCAGTTACTCAGGGGATTTCACTTTGCGGGGCTACACCTTC.

V usage is TRBV18 and J usage is TRBJ1-4; 7 nucleotides line up with TRBD1. The CDR3 spans 14 residues. V lost 4 bases to trimming and J lost 6 bases; unmatched junction nucleotides: 5. Looked up from germline, CDR1 is KGHSH and CDR2 is LQKENI. In nucleotides, the CDR3 is TGTGCCAGCTCACAACGGGACAGCTATGAAAAACTGTTTTTT. Translation: CASSQRDSYEKLFF.

V usage is TRBV28 and J usage is TRBJ2-2, with D perhaps matching TRBD1 (6 bases). The germline V gene encodes CDR1 MDHEN and CDR2 SYDVKM. This CDR3 spans 16 amino acids. V was shortened by 4 bases and J by 4 bases, with 16 bases between the two germline ends. In DNA, the CDR3 is TGTGCCAGCAGTTCAGACAATAACAGGGTCACCGGGGAGCTGTTTTTT. Translated, it gives CASSSDNNRVTGELFF.

This rearrangement joins TRBV27 to TRBJ1-4, with TRBD1 matching 8 bases. The trim removed 3 bases at V and 3 bases at J, leaving 0 bases unmatched. The CDR3 runs to 14 residues. Germline V CDR1 and CDR2: MNHEY, SMNVEV (reference sequence). The DNA for the CDR3 is TGTGCCAGCAGTTTGGACAGGGCTAATGAAAAACTGTTTTTT. As protein: CASSLDRANEKLFF.

The rearrangement uses TRBV3-1 (or the pseudogene TRBV3-2) and TRBJ1-4; D gene unclear. With 6 bases removed from V and 8 bases from J, the gap between germline ends came to 19 bases. CDR3 size: 15 residues. Germline V gene data show CDR1 as LGHDT and CDR2 as YNNKEL (reference sequence). The CDR3 region is CASSLKHGVKEKLFF. The CDR3 DNA sequence: TGTGCCAGCAGTCTTAAACACGGGGTCAAGGAAAAACTGTTTTTT.

The chain employs TRBV5-5 and TRBJ2-7; tentatively, D is TRBD1 (6 bases). V was shortened by 3 bases and J by 0 bases, with 10 bases between the two germline ends. The CDR3 consists of 14 residues. Germline V gives CDR1 SGHKS, CDR2 YYEKEE (reference sequence). CDR3 amino acids: CASSSTGSSYEQYF. The CDR3 coding sequence is TGTGCCAGCAGCTCAACAGGGAGCTCCTACGAGCAGTACTTC. Full variable domain (missing parts from reference TRBV5-5 and TRBJ2-7): DAGVTQSPTHLIKTRGQQVTLRCSPISGHKSVSWYQQVLGQGPQFIFQYYEKEERGRGNFPDRFSARQFPNYSSELNVNALLLGDSALYLCASSSTGSSYEQYFGPGTRLTVT.

V and J are TRBV6-5 and TRBJ2-1; TRBD2 matches 8 bases. Trimming at V came to 8 bases and at J to 4 bases, leaving 4 bases not matched to a gene. Germline V CDR1 and CDR2: MNHEY, SVGAGI. This CDR3 is 13 amino acids long. The CDR3 sequence is CASGTSTYNEQFF. CDR3 sequence (DNA): TGTGCCAGCGGGACTAGTACTTACAATGAGCAGTTCTTC.

V and J are TRBV6-1 and TRBJ1-1; D not certain. CDR3 size: 14 residues. With 3 bases removed from V and 3 bases from J, the gap between germline ends came to 11 bases. The V gene's germline CDR1 is MNHNS and CDR2 SASEGT. The CDR3 DNA sequence: TGTGCCAGCAGTGAGCACTTATCGGACACTGAAGCTTTCTTT. This translates into CASSEHLSDTEAFF.